These 19 T cell receptor beta chains were sequenced from one sample in a study of OX40 agonist ivuxolimab in advanced cancers. Profiled with immunoSEQ multiplex PCR; TCRdb holds only in-frame clones, not every one. The repertoire holds approximately 20,000 clones, with 83% as singletons. Sample: CD4+ or CD8+ T cells sorted from blood, taken in a trial of the OX40 agonist ivuxolimab. The receptors were gathered from an adult with an advanced solid tumor such as melanoma, head and neck, liver or kidney cancer.

The CDR3 loop is CASSQESGVFTEAFF. CDR3 in DNA: TGCGCCAGCAGCCAAGAATCCGGGGTCTTCACTGAAGCTTTCTTT. This chain connects TRBV4-1 to TRBJ1-1; D call uncertain. CDR3 length equals 15 residues. The V and J ends lost 0 bases and 4 bases respectively, with 12 bases between them. From germline, CDR1 is MGHRA and CDR2 YSYEKL.

DNA for the CDR3: TGCGCCAGCAGCCAAGAGTGGGGGAGCTCCTACGAGCAGTACTTC. It specifies CASSQEWGSSYEQYF. The chain recombines TRBV4-3 with TRBJ2-7; D could derive from TRBD1 or TRBD2 (5 bases each). V was cut by 0 bases and J by 0 bases, with 9 bases left in between. CDR1 LGHNA and CDR2 YSLEER come from the germline V gene. The CDR3 has 15 residues.

This clone was seen only a few times. The V call is TRBV4-2, the J call TRBJ2-7, with TRBD2 as a possible D gene (5 bases). The CDR3 totals 14 residues. Germline V gene sequence: CDR1 LGHNA, CDR2 YNFKEQ. V was clipped by 4 bases and J by 7 bases, with 17 bases between them. CDR3 loop: CASSLGSEFEEQYF. As DNA, the CDR3 is TGTGCCAGCAGCCTGGGTAGCGAGTTCGAAGAGCAGTACTTC.

About this clone itself: Relative to the germline gene, one junction end is altered; a read error may explain this. This chain uses TRBV7-9 with TRBJ2-7; D not certain. The CDR3 runs 14 residues. Germline assignment: CDR1 SEHNR and CDR2 FQNEAQ (reference sequence). The CDR3 spells CASSLGNVAYEQYF. CDR3 nucleotide sequence: TGTGCCAGCAGTTTAGGGAACGTCGCCTACGAGCAGTACTTC. Using reference TRBV7-9 and TRBJ2-7 for the parts outside the CDR3, the full variable domain is DTGVSQNPRHKITKRGQNVTFRCDPISEHNRLYWYRQTLGQGPEFLTYFQNEAQLEKSRLLSDRFSAERPKGSFSTLEIQRTEQGDSAMYLCASSLGNVAYEQYFGPGTRLTVT.

By proportion, this clone is large (0.1 to 1%). The chain links TRBV11-2 to TRBJ1-3; 9 nucleotides line up with TRBD1. From germline, CDR1 is SGHAT and CDR2 FQNNGV. With 1 base clipped from V and 2 bases from J, the junction kept 6 bases outside the gene matches. The CDR3 consists of 17 residues. CDR3 region: CASSLGSQGAAGNTIYF. DNA for the CDR3: TGTGCCAGCAGCTTAGGTTCACAGGGGGCAGCTGGAAACACCATATATTTT.

CDR3 in DNA: TGTGCCAGCAGCCCCTCATTTGTGACTAATGAAAAACTGTTTTTT. Protein sequence: CASSPSFVTNEKLFF. The chain combines TRBV7-6 with TRBJ1-4; no clear D. V was pared by 5 bases and J by 2 bases, with 12 bases between. Germline V gene data show CDR1 as SGHVS and CDR2 as FNYEAQ. The CDR3 covers 15 residues.

J is TRBJ2-3 and V is TRBV5-4; TRBD1 might be the D (6 bases). The CDR3 has 14 residues. Germline CDR1 and CDR2: SGHNT and YYREEE (reference sequence). Trimming left V 4 bases short and J 2 bases short, with 11 bases between. Here the CDR3 reads CASSHRVDTDTQYF. The DNA of the CDR3 is TGTGCCAGCAGCCACAGGGTAGACACAGATACGCAGTATTTT.

The V call is TRBV5-8, the J call TRBJ2-5; no definite D call. Per germline, CDR1 SGHTS and CDR2 YDEGEE. V was pared by 10 bases and J by 11 bases, with 15 bases between. The CDR3 consists of 10 residues. CDR3 protein: CAAPALPQYF. In DNA, the CDR3 is TGTGCCGCCCCCGCCCTACCGCAGTACTTC.

The chain is built from TRBV11-3 and TRBJ1-1; 8 bases align to TRBD1. The CDR3 length is 12 residues. Germline V CDR1 and CDR2: SGHNT, YENEEA. V shed 8 bases and J 1 base; nucleotides not matched to a gene: 0. The CDR3 DNA follows: TGTGCCAGCGGGACAGGGAACACTGAAGCTTTCTTT. Translating it yields CASGTGNTEAFF.

CDR3 in DNA: TGCGCCAGCAGCCAAGACGGGGGGACCTCCTACAATGAGCAGTTCTTC. This encodes CASSQDGGTSYNEQFF. The chain couples TRBV4-3 to TRBJ2-1; TRBD2 agrees at 7 bases. Trimming at V came to 0 bases and at J to 0 bases, leaving 2 bases not matched to a gene. Germline V gene lookup returns CDR1 LGHNA and CDR2 YSLEER. There are 16 residues in the CDR3.

The rearrangement joins TRBV9 to TRBJ1-5; D possibly corresponds to TRBD1 (5 bases). This CDR3 has 15 amino acids. Trimming removed 2 bases at V and 0 bases at J, with 9 bases between. CDR1 SGDLS and CDR2 YYNGEE come from the germline V gene. In nucleotides, the CDR3 is TGTGCCAGCAGCGTGTGGGACTCTAGCAATCAGCCCCAGCATTTT. Its translation is CASSVWDSSNQPQHF.

The chain joins TRBV29-1 to TRBJ2-1; D gene uncertain. Trimming stripped 2 bases from V and 4 bases from J, with 21 bases between. The germline V gene has CDR1 SQVTM and CDR2 ANQGSEA. The CDR3 totals 17 residues. CDR3 coding DNA: TGCAGCGTTGAATACAACGCCTTTGGGATACCTTACAATGAGCAGTTCTTC. Encoded protein: CSVEYNAFGIPYNEQFF.

The chain links TRBV27 to TRBJ2-7; D remains unclear. The CDR3 runs to 14 residues. CDR1 and CDR2 from the germline V gene are MNHEY and SMNVEV (reference sequence). The V end lost 2 bases, the J end lost 0 bases, and 8 bases lay between the germline ends. The CDR3 loop is CASSLNWGSYEQYF. DNA for the CDR3: TGTGCCAGCAGTTTAAATTGGGGCTCCTACGAGCAGTACTTC.

The chain recombines TRBV7-9 with TRBJ2-7, with 7 bases aligning to TRBD2. The J segment lost 7 bases and the V segment lost 5 bases, leaving 11 bases of the junction unmatched. CDR1 and CDR2 (germline): SEHNR, FQNEAQ (reference sequence). CDR3 length equals 14 residues. As DNA, the CDR3 is TGTGCCAGCAGCCTGACTAGCCCATCCCTGGAGCAGTACTTC. Its translation is CASSLTSPSLEQYF.

V gene TRBV14 combines with J gene TRBJ2-1; D remains unclear. The ends were cut back, 1 base at V and 0 bases at J, with 13 bases in the middle. This CDR3 region has 17 residues. Germline CDR1 SGHDN, CDR2 FVKESK. The CDR3 DNA reads as TGTGCCAGCAGCCAAGTCGAGTACTGGAGCTCCTACAATGAGCAGTTCTTC. Its translation: CASSQVEYWSSYNEQFF.

The chain joins TRBV6-5 to TRBJ1-3; D is possibly TRBD1 (6 bases). Germline-derived CDR1 and CDR2 are MNHEY and SVGAGI. CDR3 length equals 15 residues. Trimming cost V 4 bases and J 1 base, with 11 bases left between them. CDR3: CASSFRDKSGNTIYF. As DNA, the CDR3 is TGTGCCAGCAGTTTCCGGGACAAGTCTGGAAACACCATATATTTT.

The chain combines TRBV6-1 with TRBJ1-2; D remains unclear. The CDR3 is 13 residues long. V was trimmed by 3 bases and J by 4 bases, leaving 9 bases between them. CDR1 is MNHNS and CDR2 is SASEGT in the germline V gene. CDR3 coding DNA: TGTGCCAGCAGTGAGCTGGGGAGCTATGGCTACACCTTC. Translating gives CASSELGSYGYTF.

The chain joins TRBV11-2 to TRBJ2-5; 7 bases align to TRBD2. The J call may be in error: the DNA end matches TRBJ2-7 better. Germline-derived CDR1 and CDR2 are SGHAT and FQNNGV. There are 15 residues in the CDR3. The CDR3 here is CASSTSASAYYEQYF. The CDR3 region has the DNA TGTGCCAGCAGCACTAGCGCGTCAGCTTACTACGAGCAGTACTTC.

The chain carries TRBV11-2 and TRBJ2-5; D remains ambiguous. Germline V lookup: CDR1 SGHAT, CDR2 FQNNGV. V was clipped by 5 bases and J by 5 bases, with 6 bases between them. The CDR3 consists of 11 residues. The CDR3 sequence: CASSLGETQYF. CDR3 coding DNA: TGTGCCAGCAGCCTAGGGGAGACCCAGTACTTC.